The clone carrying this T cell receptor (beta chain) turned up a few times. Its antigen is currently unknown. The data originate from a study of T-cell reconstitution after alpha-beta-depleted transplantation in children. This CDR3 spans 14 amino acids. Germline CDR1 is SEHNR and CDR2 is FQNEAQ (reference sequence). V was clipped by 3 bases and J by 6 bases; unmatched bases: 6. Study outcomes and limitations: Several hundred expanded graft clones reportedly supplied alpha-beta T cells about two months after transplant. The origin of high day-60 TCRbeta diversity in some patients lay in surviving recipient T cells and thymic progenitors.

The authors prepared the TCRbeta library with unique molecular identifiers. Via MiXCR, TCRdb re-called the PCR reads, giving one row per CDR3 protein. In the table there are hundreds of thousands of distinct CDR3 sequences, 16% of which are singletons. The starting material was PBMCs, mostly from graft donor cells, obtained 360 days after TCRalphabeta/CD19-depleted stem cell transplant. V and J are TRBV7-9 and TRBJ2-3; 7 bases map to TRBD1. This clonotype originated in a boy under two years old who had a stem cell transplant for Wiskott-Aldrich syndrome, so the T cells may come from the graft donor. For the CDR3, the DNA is TGTGCCAGCAGCTTTGGACAGGCCCTGGATACGCAGTATTTT. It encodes CASSFGQALDTQYF.